This TCR beta chain was identified in a study of T cell responses to AZD1222 COVID-19 vaccine. This CDR3 region has 14 residues. Trimming left V 2 bases short and J 0 bases short, with 5 bases between. CDR1 and CDR2 (germline): LNHDA, SQIVND (reference sequence). Some clones are missing from TCRdb's copy, which holds only in-frame ones; the method was immunoSEQ multiplex PCR. Here the sample spans more than 140,000 clones, more than 80% being singletons. The chain is built from TRBV19 and TRBJ2-4; D is possibly TRBD1 (5 bases). The input for sequencing was peripheral blood, taken on day 0 of AZD1222 vaccination. The sequence was collected from an adult in good health. CDR3 in DNA: TGTGCCAGTAGTATAACAGGAGCCAAAAACATTCAGTACTTC. Translation: CASSITGAKNIQYF. Supplemented by reference TRBV19 and TRBJ2-4, the full variable domain reads DGGITQSPKYLFRKEGQNVTLSCEQNLNHDAMYWYRQDPGQGLRLIYYSQIVNDFQKGDIAEGYSVSREKKESFPLTVTSAQKNPTAFYLCASSITGAKNIQYFGAGTRLSVL.